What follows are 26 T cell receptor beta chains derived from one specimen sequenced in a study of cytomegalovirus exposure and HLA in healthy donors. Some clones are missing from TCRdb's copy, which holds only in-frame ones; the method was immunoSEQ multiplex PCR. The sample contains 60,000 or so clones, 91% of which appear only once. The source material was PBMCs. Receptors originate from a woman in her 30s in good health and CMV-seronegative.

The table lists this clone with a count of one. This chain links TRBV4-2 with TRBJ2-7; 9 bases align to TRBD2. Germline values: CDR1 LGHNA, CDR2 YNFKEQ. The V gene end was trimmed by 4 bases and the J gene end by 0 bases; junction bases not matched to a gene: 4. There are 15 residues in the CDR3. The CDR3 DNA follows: TGTGCCAGCAGCCGACAGCGGGAGGACTCCTACGAGCAGTACTTC. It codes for CASSRQREDSYEQYF.

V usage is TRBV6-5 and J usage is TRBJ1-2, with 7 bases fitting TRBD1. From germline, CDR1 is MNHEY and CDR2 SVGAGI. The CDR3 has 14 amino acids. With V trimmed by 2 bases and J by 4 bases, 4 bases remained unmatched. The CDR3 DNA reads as TGTGCCAGCAGTTACGCGGGGACAGCCTATGGCTACACCTTC. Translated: CASSYAGTAYGYTF.

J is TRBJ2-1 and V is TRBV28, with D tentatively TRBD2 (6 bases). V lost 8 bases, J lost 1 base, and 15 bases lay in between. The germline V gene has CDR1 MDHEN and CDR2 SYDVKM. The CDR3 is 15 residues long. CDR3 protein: CASSLGGESYNEQFF. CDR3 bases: TGTGCCAGCTCCTTGGGGGGAGAATCCTACAATGAGCAGTTCTTC.

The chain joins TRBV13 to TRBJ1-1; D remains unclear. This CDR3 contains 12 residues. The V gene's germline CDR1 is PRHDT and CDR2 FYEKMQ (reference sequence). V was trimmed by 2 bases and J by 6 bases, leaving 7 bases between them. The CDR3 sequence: CASSLLGAEAFF. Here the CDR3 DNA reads TGTGCCAGCAGCTTACTCGGGGCTGAAGCTTTCTTT.

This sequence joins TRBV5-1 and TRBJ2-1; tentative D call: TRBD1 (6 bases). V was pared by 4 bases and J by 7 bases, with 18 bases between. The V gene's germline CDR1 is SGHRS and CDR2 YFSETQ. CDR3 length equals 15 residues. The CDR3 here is CASSRQEVGVNEQFF. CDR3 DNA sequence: TGCGCCAGCAGCAGACAGGAGGTAGGGGTGAATGAGCAGTTCTTC. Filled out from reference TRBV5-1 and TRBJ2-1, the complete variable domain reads KAGVTQTPRYLIKTRGQQVTLSCSPISGHRSVSWYQQTPGQGLQFLFEYFSETQRNKGNFPGRFSGRQFSNSRSEMNVSTLELGDSALYLCASSRQEVGVNEQFFGPGTRLTVL.

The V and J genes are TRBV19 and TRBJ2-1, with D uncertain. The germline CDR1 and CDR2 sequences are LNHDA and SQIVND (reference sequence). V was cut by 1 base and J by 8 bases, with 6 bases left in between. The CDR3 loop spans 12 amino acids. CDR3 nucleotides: TGTGCCAGTAGTATAGGCGTTTATGAGCAGTTCTTC. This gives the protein CASSIGVYEQFF.

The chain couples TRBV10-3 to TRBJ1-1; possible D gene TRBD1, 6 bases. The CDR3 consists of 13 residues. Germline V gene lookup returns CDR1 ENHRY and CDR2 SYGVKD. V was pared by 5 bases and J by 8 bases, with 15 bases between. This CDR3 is CAISISQDSEAFF. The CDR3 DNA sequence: TGTGCCATCAGTATCAGTCAGGACAGCGAAGCTTTCTTT.

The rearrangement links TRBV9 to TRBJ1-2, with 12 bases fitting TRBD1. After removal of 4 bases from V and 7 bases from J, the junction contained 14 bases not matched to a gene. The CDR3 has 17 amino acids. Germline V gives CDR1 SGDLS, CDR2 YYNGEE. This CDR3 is CASSPGGTGGTIGGYTF. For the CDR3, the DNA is TGTGCCAGCAGCCCAGGAGGGACAGGGGGCACAATCGGTGGCTACACCTTC.

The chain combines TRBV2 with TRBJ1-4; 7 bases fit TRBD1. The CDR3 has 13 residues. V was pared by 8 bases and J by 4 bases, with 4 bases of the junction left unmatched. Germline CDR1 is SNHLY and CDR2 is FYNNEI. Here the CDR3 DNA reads TGTGCCAGCGGGGACAGTCTTAATGAAAAACTGTTTTTT. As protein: CASGDSLNEKLFF.

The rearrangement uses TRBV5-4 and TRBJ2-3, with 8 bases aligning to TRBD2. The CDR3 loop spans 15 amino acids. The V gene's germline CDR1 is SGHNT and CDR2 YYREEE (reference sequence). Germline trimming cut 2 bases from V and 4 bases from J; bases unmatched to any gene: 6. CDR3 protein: CASSFPSGGADTQYF. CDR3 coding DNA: TGTGCCAGCAGCTTCCCGAGCGGGGGCGCAGATACGCAGTATTTT.

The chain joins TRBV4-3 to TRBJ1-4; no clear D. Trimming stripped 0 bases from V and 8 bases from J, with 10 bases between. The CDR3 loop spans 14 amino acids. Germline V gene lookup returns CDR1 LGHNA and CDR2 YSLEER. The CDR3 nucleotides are TGCGCCAGCAGCCAAGATTGGGCCGGAGAAAAACTGTTTTTT. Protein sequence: CASSQDWAGEKLFF.

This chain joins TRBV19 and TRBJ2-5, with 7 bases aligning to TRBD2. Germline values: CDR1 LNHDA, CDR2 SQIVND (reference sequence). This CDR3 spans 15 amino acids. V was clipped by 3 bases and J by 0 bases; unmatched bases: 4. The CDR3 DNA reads TGTGCCAGTAGTATTAGCGGGTGGGACCAAGAGACCCAGTACTTC. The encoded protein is CASSISGWDQETQYF.

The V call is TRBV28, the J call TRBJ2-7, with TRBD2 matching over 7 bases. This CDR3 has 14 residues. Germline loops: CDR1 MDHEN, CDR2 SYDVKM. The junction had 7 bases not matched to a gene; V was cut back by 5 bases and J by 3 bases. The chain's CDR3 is CASSTRGGSYEQYF. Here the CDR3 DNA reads TGTGCCAGCAGTACACGTGGCGGGAGCTACGAGCAGTACTTC.

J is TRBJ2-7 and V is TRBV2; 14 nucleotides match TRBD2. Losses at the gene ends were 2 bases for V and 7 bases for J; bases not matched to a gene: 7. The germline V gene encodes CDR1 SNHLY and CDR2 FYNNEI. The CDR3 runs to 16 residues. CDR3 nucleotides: TGTGCCAGCAGTGAAACCCGACTAGCGGGAGGGAAAGAGCAGTACTTC. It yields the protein CASSETRLAGGKEQYF.

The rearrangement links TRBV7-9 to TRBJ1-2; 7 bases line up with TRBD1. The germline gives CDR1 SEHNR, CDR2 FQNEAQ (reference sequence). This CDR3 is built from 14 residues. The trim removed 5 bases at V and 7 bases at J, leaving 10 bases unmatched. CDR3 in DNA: TGTGCCAGCAGCCGCGACAGGGTCGGGCCTGGCTACACCTTC. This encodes CASSRDRVGPGYTF.

The CDR3 sequence is CASSGSRGADEQFF. CDR3 sequence (DNA): TGTGCCAGCAGCGGTTCCCGGGGGGCGGATGAGCAGTTCTTC. The chain joins TRBV7-6 to TRBJ2-1, with a possible D match to TRBD2 (7 bases). This CDR3 is built from 14 residues. Trimming took 5 bases from V and 8 from J, leaving 16 bases between them. CDR1 is SGHVS and CDR2 is FNYEAQ in the germline V gene.

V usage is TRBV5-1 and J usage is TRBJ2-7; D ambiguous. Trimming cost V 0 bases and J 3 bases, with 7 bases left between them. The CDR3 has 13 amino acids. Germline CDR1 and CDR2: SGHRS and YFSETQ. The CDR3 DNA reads TGCGCCAGCAGCTTGGCCGGTCTCTACGAGCAGTACTTC. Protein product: CASSLAGLYEQYF. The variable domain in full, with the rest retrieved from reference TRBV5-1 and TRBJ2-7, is KAGVTQTPRYLIKTRGQQVTLSCSPISGHRSVSWYQQTPGQGLQFLFEYFSETQRNKGNFPGRFSGRQFSNSRSEMNVSTLELGDSALYLCASSLAGLYEQYFGPGTRLTVT.

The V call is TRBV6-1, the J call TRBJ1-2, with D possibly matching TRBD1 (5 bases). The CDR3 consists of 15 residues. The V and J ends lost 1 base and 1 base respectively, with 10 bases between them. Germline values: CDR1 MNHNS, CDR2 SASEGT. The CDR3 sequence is CASSEGGGHNYGYTF. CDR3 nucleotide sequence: TGTGCCAGCAGTGAAGGCGGTGGACATAACTATGGCTACACCTTC.

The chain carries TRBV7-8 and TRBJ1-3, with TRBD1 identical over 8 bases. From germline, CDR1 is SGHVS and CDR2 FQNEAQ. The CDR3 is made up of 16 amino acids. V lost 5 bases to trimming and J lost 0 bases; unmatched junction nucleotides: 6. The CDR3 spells CASSIQGAGSGNTIYF. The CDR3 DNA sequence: TGTGCCAGCAGCATTCAGGGGGCCGGCTCTGGAAACACCATATATTTT.

Here the CDR3 DNA reads TGTGCCATCAGACCCGGACAGACCAACACCGGGGAGCTGTTTTTT. Translation: CAIRPGQTNTGELFF. The chain carries TRBV10-3 and TRBJ2-2, with TRBD1 as a possible D gene (6 bases). The CDR3 runs to 15 residues. Per germline, CDR1 ENHRY and CDR2 SYGVKD. V was cut by 6 bases and J by 2 bases, with 13 bases left in between.

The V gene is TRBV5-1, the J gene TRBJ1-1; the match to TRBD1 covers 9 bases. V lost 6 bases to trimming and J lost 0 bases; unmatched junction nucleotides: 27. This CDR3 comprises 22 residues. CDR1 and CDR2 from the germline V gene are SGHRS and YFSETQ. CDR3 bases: TGCGCCAGCACCCAAGATTGGGTAACCCGGACAGGGGCGAACCGCATGAACACTGAAGCTTTCTTT. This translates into CASTQDWVTRTGANRMNTEAFF.

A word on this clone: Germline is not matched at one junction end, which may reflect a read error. The CDR3 loop reads CPDYTGELFF. In DNA, the CDR3 is TGCCCGGACTACACCGGGGAGCTGTTTTTT. This chain uses TRBV6-4 with TRBJ2-2; perhaps TRBD2 as D (5 bases). Per the germline V gene, CDR1 is MRHNA and CDR2 is SNTAGT. This CDR3 is built from 10 residues.

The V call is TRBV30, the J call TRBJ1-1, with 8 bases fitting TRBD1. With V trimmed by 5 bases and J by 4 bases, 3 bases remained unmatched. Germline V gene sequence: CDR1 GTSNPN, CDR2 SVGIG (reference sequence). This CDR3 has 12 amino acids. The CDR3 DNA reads TGTGCCTGGGGACAGGGCGTCACTGAAGCTTTCTTT. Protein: CAWGQGVTEAFF.

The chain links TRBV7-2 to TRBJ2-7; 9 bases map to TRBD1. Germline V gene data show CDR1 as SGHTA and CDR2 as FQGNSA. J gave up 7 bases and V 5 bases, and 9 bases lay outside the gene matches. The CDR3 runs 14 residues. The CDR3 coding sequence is TGTGCCAGCAGCCCGTGGGACAGGGTGGGGGAGCAGTACTTC. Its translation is CASSPWDRVGEQYF.

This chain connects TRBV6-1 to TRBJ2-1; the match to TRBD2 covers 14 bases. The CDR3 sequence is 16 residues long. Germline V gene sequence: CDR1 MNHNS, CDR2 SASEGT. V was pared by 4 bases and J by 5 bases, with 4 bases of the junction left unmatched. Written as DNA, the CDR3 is TGTGCCAGCAGTGGGACTAGCGGGAGGATCGACAATGAGCAGTTCTTC. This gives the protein CASSGTSGRIDNEQFF.

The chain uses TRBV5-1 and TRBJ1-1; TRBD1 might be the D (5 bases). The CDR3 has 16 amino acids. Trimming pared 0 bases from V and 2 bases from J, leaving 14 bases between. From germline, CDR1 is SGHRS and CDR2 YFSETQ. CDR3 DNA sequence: TGCGCCAGCAGCTTGGTCACAGGAACGGCTAACACTGAAGCTTTCTTT. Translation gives CASSLVTGTANTEAFF.